The 25 T cell receptor beta chains below come from one sample, sequenced in a study of blood T cell repertoires in COVID-19. TCRdb's table, derived via immunoSEQ multiplex PCR, lists solely in-frame clones and lacks some. The table includes some 170,000 clones, approximately 80% detected once. Sequenced: PBMCs or T cells enriched from blood (not recorded which). The receptors shown here come from a man over 45 who had recovered from COVID-19.

The sample holds a few counts of this clone. The V call is TRBV19, the J call TRBJ1-2; 7 bases match TRBD1. Germline assignment: CDR1 LNHDA and CDR2 SQIVND (reference sequence). The CDR3 spans 17 residues. The junction had 14 bases not matched to a gene; V was cut back by 3 bases and J by 4 bases. The CDR3 DNA follows: TGTGCCAGTAGTATCAGTAAAGCCCAGGGACAGAGCTATGGCTACACCTTC. Protein sequence: CASSISKAQGQSYGYTF. The full variable domain, with the rest looked up from reference TRBV19 and TRBJ1-2, is DGGITQSPKYLFRKEGQNVTLSCEQNLNHDAMYWYRQDPGQGLRLIYYSQIVNDFQKGDIAEGYSVSREKKESFPLTVTSAQKNPTAFYLCASSISKAQGQSYGYTFGSGTRLTVV.

The chain carries TRBV18 and TRBJ2-2, with 11 bases aligning to TRBD1. Germline values: CDR1 KGHSH, CDR2 LQKENI. V was clipped by 3 bases and J by 3 bases; unmatched bases: 3. This CDR3 region has 16 residues. CDR3: CASSPGQGAYTGELFF. In DNA, the CDR3 is TGTGCCAGCTCACCCGGACAGGGGGCTTACACCGGGGAGCTGTTTTTT.

The chain links TRBV2 to TRBJ2-1, with 8 bases that match TRBD2. Germline values: CDR1 SNHLY, CDR2 FYNNEI. V shed 4 bases, J shed 2 bases, and the junction held 4 bases outside the gene matches. The CDR3 runs to 15 residues. The CDR3 DNA is TGTGCCAGCAGTGCAATTAGCGGGGCCTACAATGAGCAGTTCTTC. This sequence encodes CASSAISGAYNEQFF. Full variable domain (missing parts from reference TRBV2 and TRBJ2-1): EPEVTQTPSHQVTQMGQEVILRCVPISNHLYFYWYRQILGQKVEFLVSFYNNEISEKSEIFDDQFSVERPDGSNFTLKIRSTKLEDSAMYFCASSAISGAYNEQFFGPGTRLTVL.

The CDR3 region has the DNA TGTGCCAGCAGTGAATGGGGGACAGGGACGATTGGTGGCTACACCTTC. Amino acid sequence: CASSEWGTGTIGGYTF. The chain recombines TRBV25-1 with TRBJ1-2; 9 nucleotides line up with TRBD1. The CDR3 is 16 amino acids. CDR1 is MGHDK and CDR2 is SYGVNS in the germline V gene. Unmatched junction bases numbered 10, after V lost 1 base and J lost 7 bases.

V usage is TRBV5-1 and J usage is TRBJ2-5; the match to TRBD2 covers 9 bases. The CDR3 length is 16 residues. V gave up 0 bases and J gave up 2 bases; unmatched junction bases: 5. Germline CDR1 SGHRS, CDR2 YFSETQ. CDR3 nucleotides: TGCGCCAGCAGCTTGGTGGTAGCGGGGGCACAAGAGACCCAGTACTTC. This gives the protein CASSLVVAGAQETQYF.

The chain has TRBV19 and TRBJ1-1; D is unclear. The CDR3 is 12 residues long. Looked up from germline, CDR1 is LNHDA and CDR2 is SQIVND (reference sequence). The ends were cut back, 5 bases at V and 13 bases at J, with 17 bases in the middle. CDR3 region: CASSYDGGRDFF. CDR3 in DNA: TGTGCCAGTAGTTACGACGGCGGACGGGATTTCTTT. The entire variable domain, with the rest obtained from reference TRBV19 and TRBJ1-1, is as follows: DGGITQSPKYLFRKEGQNVTLSCEQNLNHDAMYWYRQDPGQGLRLIYYSQIVNDFQKGDIAEGYSVSREKKESFPLTVTSAQKNPTAFYLCASSYDGGRDFFGQGTRLTVV.

V usage is TRBV18 and J usage is TRBJ1-5, with D hard to call. The CDR3 sequence is 15 residues long. The V and J ends lost 2 bases and 3 bases respectively, with 11 bases between them. Germline CDR1 reads KGHSH; CDR2 reads LQKENI. CDR3 bases: TGTGCCAGCTCACCAAGGACTCAAGACAATCAGCCCCAGCATTTT. It encodes CASSPRTQDNQPQHF.

The genes are TRBV3-1 (or the pseudogene TRBV3-2) and TRBJ2-7; 14 nucleotides match TRBD2. CDR3 size: 16 residues. Germline values: CDR1 LGHDT, CDR2 YNNKEL (reference sequence). V gave up 4 bases and J gave up 3 bases; unmatched junction bases: 5. The CDR3 DNA sequence: TGTGCCAGCAGCCGAGGACTAGCGGGAGGATTCTACGAGCAGTACTTC. This codes for CASSRGLAGGFYEQYF.

The chain couples TRBV6-5 to TRBJ2-7; a possible D gene is TRBD2 (5 bases). Trimming took off 8 bases at V and 7 bases at J, with 21 bases between the two ends. CDR3 length: 14 amino acids. Germline V gene lookup returns CDR1 MNHEY and CDR2 SVGAGI. The CDR3 nucleotides are TGTGCCAGCGCTCCCGAAACGGGGAAACGAGAGCAGTACTTC. This encodes CASAPETGKREQYF.

This chain links TRBV3-1 (or the pseudogene TRBV3-2) with TRBJ2-7; TRBD1 matches at 9 bases. The CDR3 loop spans 14 amino acids. Germline V lookup: CDR1 LGHDT, CDR2 YNNKEL (reference sequence). V shed 3 bases, J shed 1 base, and the junction held 1 base outside the gene matches. The CDR3: CASSQGQGSYEQYF. The CDR3 DNA reads as TGTGCCAGCAGCCAGGGACAGGGATCCTACGAGCAGTACTTC.

V is TRBV20-1 and J is TRBJ1-1; 8 bases map to TRBD1. This CDR3 has 11 amino acids. The V and J ends lost 4 bases and 9 bases, in that order; junction bases with no gene match: 4. Germline V CDR1 and CDR2: DFQATT, SNEGSKA (reference sequence). Written as DNA, the CDR3 is TGCAGTGCTAAAGGACAGGGACAAGCTTTCTTT. Translation gives CSAKGQGQAFF.

This rearrangement joins TRBV28 to TRBJ1-5; D is possibly TRBD1 (5 bases). The V gene lost 1 base and the J gene lost 7 bases, with 14 bases spanning the gap. CDR1 MDHEN and CDR2 SYDVKM come from the germline V gene. This CDR3 comprises 15 residues. The CDR3 region is CASSLSSGAGQPQHF. In DNA form, the CDR3 reads TGTGCCAGCAGTTTATCTTCTGGGGCGGGGCAGCCCCAGCATTTT.

As to this clone: Just one base apart from a much larger clone, this may be a read error. The V call is TRBV29-1, the J call TRBJ1-2, with TRBD1 as a possible D gene (5 bases). This CDR3 comprises 10 residues. CDR1 is SQVTM, CDR2 ANQGSEA, per germline. Here the CDR3 reads CNVDSYGYTF. The CDR3, as DNA: TGCAACGTTGACAGCTATGGCTACACCTTC. Together with reference TRBV29-1 and TRBJ1-2, the CDR3 gives the full variable domain: SAVISQKPSRDICQRGTSLTIQCQVDSQVTMMFWYRQQPGQSLTLIATANQGSEATYESGFVIDKFPISRPNLTFSTLTVSNMSPEDSSIYLCNVDSYGYTFGSGTRLTVV.

The chain joins TRBV11-2 to TRBJ1-3; D gene unclear. Looked up from germline, CDR1 is SGHAT and CDR2 is FQNNGV. Trimming shortened V by 1 base and J by 0 bases, and 10 bases separated the two germline ends. The CDR3 sequence is 16 residues long. The CDR3 nucleotides are TGTGCCAGCAGCTTAGGTCAGACTCTCTCTGGAAACACCATATATTTT. Translated: CASSLGQTLSGNTIYF.

This clone was seen a few times. One junction end does not reproduce the germline sequence, and a read error may be involved. The chain uses TRBV29-1 and TRBJ1-2, with TRBD1 matching over 7 bases. Germline CDR1 is SQVTM and CDR2 is ANQGSEA. This CDR3 is built from 11 residues. CDR3 nucleotide sequence: TGCAGCGGTGAAGGGACAGATGGCTACACCTTC. Its translation is CSGEGTDGYTF. Looking up the rest from reference TRBV29-1 and TRBJ1-2 gives the full variable domain: SAVISQKPSRDICQRGTSLTIQCQVDSQVTMMFWYRQQPGQSLTLIATANQGSEATYESGFVIDKFPISRPNLTFSTLTVSNMSPEDSSIYLCSGEGTDGYTFGSGTRLTVV.

V gene TRBV12-3 or TRBV12-4 combines with J gene TRBJ2-7; 11 nucleotides align to TRBD2. The CDR3 contains 12 residues. Trimming cost V 6 bases and J 12 bases; bases outside gene matches: 7. CDR3 sequence (DNA): TGTGCCAGCAGAGTGGGACTAGCGGAACTGTACTTC. This translates into CASRVGLAELYF.

This chain joins TRBV6-4 and TRBJ2-1; 8 nucleotides line up with TRBD2. V gave up 5 bases and J gave up 10 bases; unmatched junction bases: 13. This CDR3 is built from 15 residues. Per germline, CDR1 MRHNA and CDR2 SNTAGT. The CDR3 sequence: CASSPSGGPPREQFF. DNA for the CDR3: TGTGCCAGCAGTCCAAGCGGGGGCCCTCCGAGGGAGCAGTTCTTC.

This clone has a single count. The chain recombines TRBV29-1 with TRBJ2-7; D may be TRBD1 (6 bases). The CDR3 sequence is 14 residues long. Germline lookup yields CDR1 SQVTM and CDR2 ANQGSEA. V was pared by 0 bases and J by 6 bases, with 15 bases between. The CDR3, as DNA: TGCAGCGTTGAAGATCGGGGTCAGGGGCCCGAGCAGTACTTC. This translates into CSVEDRGQGPEQYF.

The V call is TRBV10-2, the J call TRBJ2-3; 11 positions match TRBD2. CDR1 and CDR2 from the germline V gene are WSHSY and SAAADI. The CDR3 runs to 15 residues. The V gene end was trimmed by 5 bases and the J gene end by 10 bases; junction bases not matched to a gene: 11. The CDR3 spells CASSSSGGTPNAQYF. CDR3 DNA: TGCGCCAGCAGTTCTAGCGGGGGGACCCCCAATGCGCAGTATTTT.

The V call is TRBV30, the J call TRBJ2-2; no clear D gene. Germline V CDR1 and CDR2: GTSNPN, SVGIG (reference sequence). V lost 5 bases to trimming and J lost 5 bases, with 9 bases between them. The length of the CDR3 is 12 residues. The CDR3 DNA sequence: TGTGCCTGGGGACCTAGGACCGGGGAGCTGTTTTTT. This encodes CAWGPRTGELFF.

The chain couples TRBV4-1 to TRBJ1-2; 7 bases line up with TRBD1. V lost 0 bases, J lost 4 bases, and 8 bases stayed unmatched. The germline gives CDR1 MGHRA, CDR2 YSYEKL. The CDR3 runs to 16 residues. The CDR3, as DNA: TGCGCCAGCAGCCAAGACCCGGGACAGAAAACCTATGGCTACACCTTC. This codes for CASSQDPGQKTYGYTF.

The genes are TRBV20-1 and TRBJ1-1; D unresolved. V was clipped by 1 base and J by 8 bases, with 5 bases between them. This CDR3 comprises 10 residues. CDR1 and CDR2 from the germline V gene are DFQATT and SNEGSKA (reference sequence). The CDR3 region has the DNA TGCAGTGCTAGAGGGCAGGAAGCTTTCTTT. The encoded protein is CSARGQEAFF.

This chain joins TRBV2 and TRBJ2-1; D gene unclear. The germline V gene has CDR1 SNHLY and CDR2 FYNNEI. Trimming shortened V by 5 bases and J by 4 bases, and 3 bases separated the two germline ends. The CDR3 has 11 residues. The CDR3 reads CASSPYNEQFF. The CDR3, as DNA: TGTGCCAGCAGTCCATACAATGAGCAGTTCTTC.

The chain uses TRBV28 and TRBJ2-7, with D perhaps TRBD1 (6 bases). Germline V CDR1 and CDR2: MDHEN, SYDVKM. The CDR3 is 15 amino acids. Deletions cut 3 bases from V and 2 bases from J, with 14 bases between. Here the CDR3 DNA reads TGTGCCAGCAGTTTTCTCCGGGACAACACCTACGAGCAGTACTTC. Translating it yields CASSFLRDNTYEQYF. The full variable domain, completed using reference TRBV28 and TRBJ2-7, is DVKVTQSSRYLVKRTGEKVFLECVQDMDHENMFWYRQDPGLGLRLIYFSYDVKMKEKGDIPEGYSVSREKKERFSLILESASTNQTSMYLCASSFLRDNTYEQYFGPGTRLTVT.

This sequence joins TRBV5-1 and TRBJ2-1; 11 bases map to TRBD1. This CDR3 region has 15 residues. The J segment lost 8 bases and the V segment lost 5 bases, leaving 9 bases of the junction unmatched. Germline assignment: CDR1 SGHRS and CDR2 YFSETQ. The CDR3 here is CASRGPGQGVDEQFF. The CDR3 nucleotides are TGCGCCAGCAGGGGACCGGGACAGGGGGTCGATGAGCAGTTCTTC.